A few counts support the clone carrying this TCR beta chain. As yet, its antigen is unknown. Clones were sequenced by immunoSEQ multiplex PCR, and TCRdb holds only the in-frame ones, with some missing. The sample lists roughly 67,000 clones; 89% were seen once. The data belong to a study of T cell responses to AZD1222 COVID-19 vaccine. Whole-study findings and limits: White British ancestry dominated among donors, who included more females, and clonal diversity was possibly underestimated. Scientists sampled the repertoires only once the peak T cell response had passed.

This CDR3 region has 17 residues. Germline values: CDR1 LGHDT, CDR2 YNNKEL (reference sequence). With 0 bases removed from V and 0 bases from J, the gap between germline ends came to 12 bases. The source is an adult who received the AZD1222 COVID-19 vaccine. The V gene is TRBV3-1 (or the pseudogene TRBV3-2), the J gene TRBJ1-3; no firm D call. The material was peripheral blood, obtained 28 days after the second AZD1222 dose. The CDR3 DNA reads TGTGCCAGCAGCCAAGATTGGACGGCAAGCTCTGGAAACACCATATATTTT. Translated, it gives CASSQDWTASSGNTIYF.